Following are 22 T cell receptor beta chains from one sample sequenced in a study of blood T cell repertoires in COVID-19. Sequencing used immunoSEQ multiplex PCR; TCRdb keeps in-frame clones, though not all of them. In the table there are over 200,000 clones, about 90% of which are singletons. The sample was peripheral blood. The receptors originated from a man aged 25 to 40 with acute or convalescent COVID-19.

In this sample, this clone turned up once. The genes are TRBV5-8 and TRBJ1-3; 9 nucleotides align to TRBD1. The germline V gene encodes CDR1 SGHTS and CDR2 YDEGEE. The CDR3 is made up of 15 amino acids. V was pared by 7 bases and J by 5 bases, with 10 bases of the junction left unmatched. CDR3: CASGLRGTGRNTIYF. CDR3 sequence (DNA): TGTGCCAGCGGGTTGAGAGGGACAGGGAGAAACACCATATATTTT.

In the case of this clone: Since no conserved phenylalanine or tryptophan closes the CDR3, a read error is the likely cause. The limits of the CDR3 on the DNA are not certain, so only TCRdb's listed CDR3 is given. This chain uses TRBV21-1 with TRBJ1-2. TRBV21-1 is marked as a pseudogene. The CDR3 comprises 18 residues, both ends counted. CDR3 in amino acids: CASSKLSSPFSGVYAQSG.

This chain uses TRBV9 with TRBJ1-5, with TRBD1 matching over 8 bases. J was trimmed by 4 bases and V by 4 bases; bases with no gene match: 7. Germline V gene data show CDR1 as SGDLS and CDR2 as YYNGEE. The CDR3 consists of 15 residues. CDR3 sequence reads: CASSQGQGKNQPQHF. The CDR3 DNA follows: TGTGCCAGCAGCCAAGGACAGGGAAAGAATCAGCCCCAGCATTTT.

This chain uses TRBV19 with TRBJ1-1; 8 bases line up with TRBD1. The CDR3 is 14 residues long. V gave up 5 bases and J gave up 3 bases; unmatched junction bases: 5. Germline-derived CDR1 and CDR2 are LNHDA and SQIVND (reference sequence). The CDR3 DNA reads TGTGCCAGTAGTTTTACAGGGGGGGACACTGAAGCTTTCTTT. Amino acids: CASSFTGGDTEAFF. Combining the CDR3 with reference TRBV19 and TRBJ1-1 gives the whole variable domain DGGITQSPKYLFRKEGQNVTLSCEQNLNHDAMYWYRQDPGQGLRLIYYSQIVNDFQKGDIAEGYSVSREKKESFPLTVTSAQKNPTAFYLCASSFTGGDTEAFFGQGTRLTVV.

CDR3 DNA: TGTGCCAGTAGTAACGGACAGGGGACCTACGAGCAGTACTTC. It codes for CASSNGQGTYEQYF. The chain has TRBV19 and TRBJ2-7; TRBD1 matches at 9 bases. Germline lookup yields CDR1 LNHDA and CDR2 SQIVND (reference sequence). V shed 4 bases, J shed 2 bases, and the junction held 3 bases outside the gene matches. The CDR3 is 14 amino acids.

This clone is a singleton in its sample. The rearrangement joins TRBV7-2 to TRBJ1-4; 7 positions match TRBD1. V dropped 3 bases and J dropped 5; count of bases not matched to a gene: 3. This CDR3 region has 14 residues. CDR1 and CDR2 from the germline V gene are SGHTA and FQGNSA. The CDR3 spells CASSLVRGNEKLFF. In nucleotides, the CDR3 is TGTGCCAGCAGCTTGGTCAGGGGGAATGAAAAACTGTTTTTT.

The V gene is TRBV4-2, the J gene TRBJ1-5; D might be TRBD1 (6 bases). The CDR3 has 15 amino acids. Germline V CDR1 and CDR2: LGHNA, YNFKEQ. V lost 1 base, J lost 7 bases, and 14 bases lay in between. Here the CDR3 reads CASSQGAGARQPQHF. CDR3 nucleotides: TGTGCCAGCAGCCAAGGGGCGGGGGCAAGGCAGCCCCAGCATTTT.

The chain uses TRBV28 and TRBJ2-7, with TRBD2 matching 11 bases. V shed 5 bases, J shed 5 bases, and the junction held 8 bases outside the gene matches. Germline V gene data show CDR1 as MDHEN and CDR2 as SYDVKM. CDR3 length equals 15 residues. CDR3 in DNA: TGTGCCAGCAGTGCCACGGGACTAGCGGTCCACGAGCAGTACTTC. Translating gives CASSATGLAVHEQYF.

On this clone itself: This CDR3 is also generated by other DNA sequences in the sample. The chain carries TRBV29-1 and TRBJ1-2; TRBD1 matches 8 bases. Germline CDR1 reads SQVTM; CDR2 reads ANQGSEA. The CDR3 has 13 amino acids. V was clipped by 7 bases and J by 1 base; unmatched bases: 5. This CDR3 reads CSAQTGGNYGYTF. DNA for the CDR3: TGCAGCGCCCAAACAGGGGGTAACTATGGCTACACCTTC.

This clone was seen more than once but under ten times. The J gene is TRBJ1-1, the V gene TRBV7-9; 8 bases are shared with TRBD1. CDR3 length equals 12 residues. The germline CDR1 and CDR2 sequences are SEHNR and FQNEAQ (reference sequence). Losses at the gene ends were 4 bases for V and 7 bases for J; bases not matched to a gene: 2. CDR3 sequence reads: CASSYGQGEAFF. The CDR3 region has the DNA TGTGCCAGCAGCTACGGACAGGGTGAAGCTTTCTTT.

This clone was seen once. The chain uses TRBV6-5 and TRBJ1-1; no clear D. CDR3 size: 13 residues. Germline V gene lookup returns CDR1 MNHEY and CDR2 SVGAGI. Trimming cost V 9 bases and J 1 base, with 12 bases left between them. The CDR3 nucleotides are TGTGCCAGTCGCCCCACATGGAACACTGAAGCTTTCTTT. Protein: CASRPTWNTEAFF.

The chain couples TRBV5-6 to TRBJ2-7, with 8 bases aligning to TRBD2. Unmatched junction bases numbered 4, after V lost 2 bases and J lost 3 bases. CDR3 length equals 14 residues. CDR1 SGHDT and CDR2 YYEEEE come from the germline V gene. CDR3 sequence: CASSFSGTFYEQYF. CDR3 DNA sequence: TGTGCCAGCAGCTTTAGCGGGACATTCTACGAGCAGTACTTC. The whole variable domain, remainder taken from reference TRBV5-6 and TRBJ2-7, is DAGVTQSPTHLIKTRGQQVTLRCSPKSGHDTVSWYQQALGQGPQFIFQYYEEEERQRGNFPDRFSGHQFPNYSSELNVNALLLGDSALYLCASSFSGTFYEQYFGPGTRLTVT.

This chain's CDR3 is CASSLRRERNTEAFF. CDR3 DNA sequence: TGTGCCAGCAGTTTAAGGAGAGAAAGGAACACTGAAGCTTTCTTT. This chain links TRBV28 with TRBJ1-1; D unclear. Per the germline V gene, CDR1 is MDHEN and CDR2 is SYDVKM. The CDR3 consists of 15 residues. Trimming cost V 2 bases and J 1 base, with 11 bases left between them. The full variable domain, completed using reference TRBV28 and TRBJ1-1, is DVKVTQSSRYLVKRTGEKVFLECVQDMDHENMFWYRQDPGLGLRLIYFSYDVKMKEKGDIPEGYSVSREKKERFSLILESASTNQTSMYLCASSLRRERNTEAFFGQGTRLTVV.

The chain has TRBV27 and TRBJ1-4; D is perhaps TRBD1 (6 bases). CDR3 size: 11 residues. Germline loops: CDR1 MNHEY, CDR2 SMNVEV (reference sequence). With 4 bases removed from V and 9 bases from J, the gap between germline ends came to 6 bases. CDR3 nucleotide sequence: TGTGCCAGCAGTTGGGGGCAAAAACTGTTTTTT. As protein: CASSWGQKLFF.

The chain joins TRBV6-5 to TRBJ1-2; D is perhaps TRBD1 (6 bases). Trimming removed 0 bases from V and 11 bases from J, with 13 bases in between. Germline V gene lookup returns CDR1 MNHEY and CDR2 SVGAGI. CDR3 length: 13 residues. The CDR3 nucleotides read TGTGCCAGCAGTTACTCGAACAGGGAGGGGTACACCTTC. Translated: CASSYSNREGYTF.

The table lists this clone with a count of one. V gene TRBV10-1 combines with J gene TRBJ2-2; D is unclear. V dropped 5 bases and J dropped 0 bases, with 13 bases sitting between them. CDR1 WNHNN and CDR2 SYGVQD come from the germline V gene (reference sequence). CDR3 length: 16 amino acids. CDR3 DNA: TGCGCCAGCAGTTCGGCCGGAGCCCCGAACACCGGGGAGCTGTTTTTT. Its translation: CASSSAGAPNTGELFF.

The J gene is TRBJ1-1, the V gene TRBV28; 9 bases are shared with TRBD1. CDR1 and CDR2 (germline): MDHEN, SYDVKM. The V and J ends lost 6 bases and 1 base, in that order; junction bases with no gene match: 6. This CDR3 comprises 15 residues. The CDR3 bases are TGTGCCAGCAGCTCCACAGGGGGCAGGAACACTGAAGCTTTCTTT. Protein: CASSSTGGRNTEAFF. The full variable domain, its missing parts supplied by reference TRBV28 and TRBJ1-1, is DVKVTQSSRYLVKRTGEKVFLECVQDMDHENMFWYRQDPGLGLRLIYFSYDVKMKEKGDIPEGYSVSREKKERFSLILESASTNQTSMYLCASSSTGGRNTEAFFGQGTRLTVV.

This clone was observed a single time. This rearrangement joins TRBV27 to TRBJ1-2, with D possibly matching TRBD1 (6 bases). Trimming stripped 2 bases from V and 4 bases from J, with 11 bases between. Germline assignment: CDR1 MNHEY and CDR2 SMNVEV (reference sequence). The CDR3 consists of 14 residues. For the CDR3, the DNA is TGTGCCAGCAGTTTAGAGGGCAGGGGCTATGGCTACACCTTC. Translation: CASSLEGRGYGYTF.

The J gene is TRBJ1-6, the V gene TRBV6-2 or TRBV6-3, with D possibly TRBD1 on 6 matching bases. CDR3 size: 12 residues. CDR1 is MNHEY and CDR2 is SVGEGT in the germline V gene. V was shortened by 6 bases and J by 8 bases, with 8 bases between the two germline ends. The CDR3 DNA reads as TGTGCCAGCAGCGGACAGCATTCACCCCTCCACTTT. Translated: CASSGQHSPLHF.

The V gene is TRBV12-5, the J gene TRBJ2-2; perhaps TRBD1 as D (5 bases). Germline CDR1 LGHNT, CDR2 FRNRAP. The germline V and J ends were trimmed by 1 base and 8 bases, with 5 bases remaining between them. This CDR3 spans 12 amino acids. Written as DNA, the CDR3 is TGTGCTAGTGGTTTGGACAGGGGGGAGCTGTTTTTT. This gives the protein CASGLDRGELFF.

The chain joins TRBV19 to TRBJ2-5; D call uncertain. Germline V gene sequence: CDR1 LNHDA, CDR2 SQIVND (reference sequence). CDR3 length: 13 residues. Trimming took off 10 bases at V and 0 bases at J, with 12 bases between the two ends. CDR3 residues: CATTDGYQETQYF. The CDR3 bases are TGTGCCACAACAGACGGATACCAAGAGACCCAGTACTTC.

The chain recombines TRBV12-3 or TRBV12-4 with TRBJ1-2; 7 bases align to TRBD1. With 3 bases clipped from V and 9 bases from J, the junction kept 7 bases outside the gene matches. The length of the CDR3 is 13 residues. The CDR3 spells CASSFGQALRYTF. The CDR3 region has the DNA TGTGCCAGCAGTTTCGGACAGGCCCTCCGCTACACCTTC.